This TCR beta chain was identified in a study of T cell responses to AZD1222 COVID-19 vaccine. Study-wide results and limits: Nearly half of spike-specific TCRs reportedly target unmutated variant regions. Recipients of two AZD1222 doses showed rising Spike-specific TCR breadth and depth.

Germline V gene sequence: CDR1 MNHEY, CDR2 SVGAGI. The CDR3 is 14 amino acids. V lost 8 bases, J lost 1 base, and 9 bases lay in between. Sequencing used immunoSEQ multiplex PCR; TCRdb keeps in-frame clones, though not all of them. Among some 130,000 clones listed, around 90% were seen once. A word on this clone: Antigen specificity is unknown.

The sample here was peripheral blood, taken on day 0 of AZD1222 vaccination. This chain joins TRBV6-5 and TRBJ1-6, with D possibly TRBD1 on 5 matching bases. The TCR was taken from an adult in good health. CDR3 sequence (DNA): TGTGCCAGCCCGAGGGGTTCCTATAATTCACCCCTCCACTTT. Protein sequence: CASPRGSYNSPLHF.